The 20 T cell receptor beta chains given below trace back to one sample, sequenced in a study of blood T cells in healthy people across ages. A second PCR, run for roughly 7 to 12 cycles, used a sample-barcoded 5' primer plus a J-beta primer mix. Via MiXCR, TCRdb re-called the 5' RACE reads, giving one row per CDR3 protein. Of approximately 1,700,000 distinct CDR3 sequences listed, about 39% are singletons. Sequenced material: blood. All receptors derive from a human donor in good health.

Concerning this clonotype: One junction end disagrees with the germline gene, perhaps due to a read error. The chain joins TRBV4-3 to TRBJ2-4; D ambiguous. The CDR3 has 16 amino acids. The germline gives CDR1 LGHNA, CDR2 YSLEER. In DNA, the CDR3 is TGCACCAGCAGCCAAGTCGGACCGACGATCAAAAACATTCAGTACTTC. Translated: CTSSQVGPTIKNIQYF.

The CDR3 DNA reads TGTGCCAGCAGGCGTCCGGGGGAAGATACGCAGTATTTT. It is translated as CASRRPGEDTQYF. V gene TRBV6-5 combines with J gene TRBJ2-3; perhaps TRBD2 as D (6 bases). Per germline, CDR1 MNHEY and CDR2 SVGAGI. V dropped 6 bases and J dropped 5 bases, with 12 bases sitting between them. This CDR3 region has 13 residues.

This clonotype was counted between two and nine times. This chain links TRBV7-9 with TRBJ1-2; D uncertain. The CDR3 has 16 residues. The ends were cut back, 2 bases at V and 1 base at J, with 14 bases in the middle. Germline lookup yields CDR1 SEHNR and CDR2 FQNEAQ (reference sequence). CDR3 DNA sequence: TGTGCCAGCAGCTTAACAAAGGGATGGAATAACTATGGCTACACCTTC. The encoded protein is CASSLTKGWNNYGYTF.

This clonotype turned up a few times. V usage is TRBV4-1 and J usage is TRBJ2-7; D not certain. Germline values: CDR1 MGHRA, CDR2 YSYEKL. V gave up 1 base and J gave up 6 bases, with 19 bases separating them. The CDR3 consists of 16 residues. The CDR3 here is CASSQGFGFSTGEQYF. DNA of the CDR3: TGCGCCAGCAGCCAAGGTTTTGGGTTCAGCACGGGCGAGCAGTACTTC.

This chain uses TRBV6-2 or TRBV6-3 with TRBJ2-1; maybe TRBD2 (6 bases). The CDR3 consists of 15 residues. Germline V gives CDR1 MNHEY, CDR2 SVGEGT. V lost 4 bases and J lost 7, with 17 bases in between. The CDR3 DNA is TGTGCCAGCAGTTTACCGGGACTCCTCGGGAATGAGCAGTTCTTC. Protein sequence: CASSLPGLLGNEQFF.

This clonotype was observed once. The rearrangement joins TRBV28 to TRBJ2-3, with TRBD1 identical over 7 bases. The ends lost 7 bases at V and 2 bases at J; junction bases unmatched: 9. The germline CDR1 and CDR2 sequences are MDHEN and SYDVKM. The CDR3 extends over 15 amino acids. The CDR3 nucleotides read TGTGCCAGCATAAGAACAGGGGTCTCCACAGATACGCAGTATTTT. Residues: CASIRTGVSTDTQYF.

The chain recombines TRBV21-1 with TRBJ1-2. TRBV21-1 is shown as a pseudogene. This CDR3 has 15 amino acids. DNA of the CDR3: TGTGCCAGCACCATCCGGAGGGTACAGGCTGATGGCTACACCTTC. Translation: CASTIRRVQADGYTF.

This clonotype is a singleton in its sample. V is TRBV7-9 and J is TRBJ2-3; TRBD1 might be the D (5 bases). This CDR3 is built from 16 residues. The V end was cut by 5 bases, the J end by 6 bases, with 21 bases between. Germline V gives CDR1 SEHNR, CDR2 FQNEAQ (reference sequence). In DNA, the CDR3 is TGTGCCAGCAGCCCGATAAGGGGCCTAGGGTTCGATACGCAGTATTTT. Protein product: CASSPIRGLGFDTQYF.

This clonotype was observed a handful of times. J is TRBJ1-5 and V is TRBV27; 8 nucleotides match TRBD1. After removal of 2 bases from V and 4 bases from J, the junction contained 4 bases not matched to a gene. CDR1 MNHEY and CDR2 SMNVEV come from the germline V gene (reference sequence). The CDR3 sequence is 15 residues long. This CDR3 is CASSLRTGPNQPQHF. In nucleotides, the CDR3 is TGTGCCAGCAGTTTACGGACAGGGCCTAATCAGCCCCAGCATTTT.

This clonotype was observed at least ten times. The chain combines TRBV29-1 with TRBJ2-1; 9 bases agree with TRBD2. This CDR3 spans 15 amino acids. CDR1 SQVTM and CDR2 ANQGSEA come from the germline V gene. With V trimmed by 6 bases and J by 0 bases, 6 bases remained unmatched. CDR3 coding DNA: TGCAGCGTCATTAGCGGGGGACGCTCCTACAATGAGCAGTTCTTC. Translation gives CSVISGGRSYNEQFF.

The chain couples TRBV4-2 to TRBJ1-1; D is ambiguous. The CDR3 extends over 15 amino acids. Between the trimmed V and J ends, which lost 0 bases and 8 bases, there was a span of 16 bases. Germline CDR1 reads LGHNA; CDR2 reads YNFKEQ. The DNA of the CDR3 is TGTGCCAGCAGCCAAGAGATGACGTTTGTAGGAGAAGCTTTCTTT. Amino acid sequence: CASSQEMTFVGEAFF.

This clonotype was observed a few times. The genes are TRBV3-1 and TRBJ2-1, with 10 bases that match TRBD1. The CDR3 runs 15 residues. Germline CDR1 reads LGHDT; CDR2 reads YNNKEL (reference sequence). V was pared by 4 bases and J by 6 bases, with 6 bases of the junction left unmatched. The chain's CDR3 is CASSPTGGPFNEQFF. In DNA, the CDR3 is TGTGCCAGCAGCCCGACAGGGGGCCCATTCAATGAGCAGTTCTTC.

This clonotype has a handful of counts. This chain uses TRBV4-3 with TRBJ1-4; D is undetermined. V shed 1 base and J shed 7 bases, with 10 bases lying between them. Germline V gives CDR1 LGHNA, CDR2 YSLEER. This CDR3 is 14 amino acids long. The CDR3 is CASSQVYLREKLFF. Written as DNA, the CDR3 is TGCGCCAGCAGCCAAGTATATCTACGTGAAAAACTGTTTTTT.

The chain links TRBV12-3 or TRBV12-4 to TRBJ1-4; 7 bases are a match to TRBD1. Unmatched junction bases numbered 3, after V lost 3 bases and J lost 5 bases. This CDR3 has 14 amino acids. The CDR3 nucleotides are TGTGCCAGCAGTTTCCCAGGGGGAAATGAAAAACTGTTTTTT. Protein sequence: CASSFPGGNEKLFF.

The chain uses TRBV15 and TRBJ2-5, with a tentative D call TRBD1 (6 bases). V was pared by 3 bases and J by 5 bases, with 13 bases between. CDR3 length equals 14 residues. CDR1 LNHNV and CDR2 YYDKDF come from the germline V gene (reference sequence). CDR3 in amino acids: CATSRPGTYETQYF. For the CDR3, the DNA is TGTGCCACCAGCAGGCCAGGGACATACGAGACCCAGTACTTC.

This clonotype has only a few counts. The chain has TRBV7-8 and TRBJ1-5; unclear D gene. The germline V gene encodes CDR1 SGHVS and CDR2 FQNEAQ. This CDR3 contains 12 residues. V lost 6 bases to trimming and J lost 3 bases, with 6 bases between them. The CDR3 protein is CASRGYNQPQHF. Written as DNA, the CDR3 is TGTGCCAGCAGGGGATACAATCAGCCCCAGCATTTT.

This chain connects TRBV4-1 to TRBJ2-5; 13 bases fit TRBD2. V lost 4 bases and J lost 0; bases outside the gene matches: 5. Germline CDR1 is MGHRA and CDR2 is YSYEKL. CDR3 length: 17 amino acids. In nucleotides, the CDR3 is TGCGCCAGCAGCCCAGGGACTAGCGGGGACTACCAAGAGACCCAGTACTTC. Amino acid sequence: CASSPGTSGDYQETQYF.

This clonotype was observed a handful of times. At one of its ends the junction is not consistent with the germline gene, which may arise from a read error. The rearrangement joins TRBV7-8 to TRBJ2-1; 9 bases match TRBD2. Germline V CDR1 and CDR2: SGHVS, FQNEAQ. The CDR3 length is 20 residues. CDR3 in DNA: TGTGCCTGCAGCTTATTTATCGGAGGAGCGGGGGGCTCCTACTACAATGAGCAGTTCTTC. It specifies CACSLFIGGAGGSYYNEQFF.

This sequence joins TRBV7-2 and TRBJ2-1, with D perhaps matching TRBD1 (6 bases). The CDR3 consists of 15 residues. The V gene's germline CDR1 is SGHTA and CDR2 FQGNSA. With 6 bases removed from V and 13 bases from J, the gap between germline ends came to 25 bases. CDR3 loop: CASRPGGGPIPQQFF. CDR3 in DNA: TGTGCCAGCAGACCTGGTGGGGGCCCTATACCTCAACAGTTCTTC.

The CDR3 DNA sequence: TGTGCCAGCAGCTCCTTCGTTAAGGGGAGGGATGAGCAGTTCTTC. This encodes CASSSFVKGRDEQFF. This chain uses TRBV7-2 with TRBJ2-1; TRBD2 aligns across 7 bases. The CDR3 length is 15 residues. Germline-derived CDR1 and CDR2 are SGHTA and FQGNSA. J gave up 8 bases and V 4 bases, and 11 bases lay outside the gene matches.